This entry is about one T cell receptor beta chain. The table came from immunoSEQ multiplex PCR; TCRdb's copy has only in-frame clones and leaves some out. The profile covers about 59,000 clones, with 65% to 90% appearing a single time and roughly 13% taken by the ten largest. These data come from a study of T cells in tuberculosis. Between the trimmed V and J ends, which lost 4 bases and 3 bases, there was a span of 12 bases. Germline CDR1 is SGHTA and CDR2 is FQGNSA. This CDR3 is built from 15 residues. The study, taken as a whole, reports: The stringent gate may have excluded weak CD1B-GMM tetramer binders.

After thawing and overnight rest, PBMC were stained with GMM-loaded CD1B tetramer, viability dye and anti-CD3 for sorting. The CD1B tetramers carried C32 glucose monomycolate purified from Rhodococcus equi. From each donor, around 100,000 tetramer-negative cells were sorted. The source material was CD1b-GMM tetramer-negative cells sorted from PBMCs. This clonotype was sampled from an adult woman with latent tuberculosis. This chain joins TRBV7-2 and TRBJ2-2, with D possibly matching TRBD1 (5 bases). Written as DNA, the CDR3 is TGTGCCAGCAGCTCCCAGGGTTACGACACCGGGGAGCTGTTTTTT. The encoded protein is CASSSQGYDTGELFF.